What follows are 7 T cell receptor beta chains derived from one specimen sequenced in a study of shared clonotypes between healthy human individuals (TCRdb year 2020). Preparation of the library involved the immunoSEQ multiplex PCR assay. In TCRdb, the immuneACCESS table is reduced to in-frame sequences with V and J assigned. These tables do not hold every clone; where another copy was compared, an unresolved V gene accounts for under half, and the others remain unexplained. The sample profile shows 2 million to 2.5 million clones; approximately 96% of them were found once. Clones ranked in the top ten supply about 0.13% of the sample. Sequenced material: naive CD4+ T cells sorted from blood. Sample cell subset or site, as interpreted from the label and publication: CD45RA+ positively selected. Source of these receptors: a man aged 18 to 29 in good health.

This rearrangement joins TRBV5-1 to TRBJ1-6; no clear D. In germline, CDR1 is SGHRS, CDR2 YFSETQ. CDR3 length: 14 residues. V was shortened by 0 bases and J by 9 bases, with 10 bases between the two germline ends. CDR3 in DNA: TGCGCCAGCAGCTTGGCCGACGCCGCTTCACCCCTCCACTTT. Protein sequence: CASSLADAASPLHF.

The chain couples TRBV25-1 to TRBJ2-3; 14 bases are a match to TRBD2. This CDR3 is 16 amino acids long. Trimming cost V 6 bases and J 3 bases; bases outside gene matches: 5. CDR1 MGHDK and CDR2 SYGVNS come from the germline V gene. The CDR3 protein is CASSPGTSGRTDTQYF. In DNA form, the CDR3 reads TGTGCCAGCAGCCCCGGGACTAGCGGGAGAACAGATACGCAGTATTTT.

This chain connects TRBV5-4 to TRBJ2-2, with 8 bases identical to TRBD2. This CDR3 contains 16 residues. Germline CDR1 is SGHNT and CDR2 is YYREEE (reference sequence). V trimming: 4 bases; J trimming: 4 bases; junction bases outside the gene matches: 9. CDR3 sequence (DNA): TGTGCCAGCAGCCCGGGACTAGGTCTGGGCACCGGGGAGCTGTTTTTT. Protein sequence: CASSPGLGLGTGELFF.

To note about this clone: In the same sample, other DNA sequences code for this CDR3. This sequence joins TRBV18 and TRBJ2-7; D gene unclear. Trimming took 2 bases from V and 2 from J, leaving 4 bases between them. Per the germline V gene, CDR1 is KGHSH and CDR2 is LQKENI. The CDR3 is 12 amino acids. The chain's CDR3 is CASSPGAYEQYF. CDR3 nucleotides: TGTGCCAGCTCACCAGGGGCCTACGAGCAGTACTTC.

The chain uses TRBV7-8 and TRBJ2-7; D ambiguous. Germline V gives CDR1 SGHVS, CDR2 FQNEAQ. This CDR3 is built from 11 residues. The V end was cut by 4 bases, the J end by 6 bases, with 7 bases between. CDR3 in amino acids: CASSSTSEQYF. The CDR3 coding sequence is TGTGCCAGCAGCTCGACCAGCGAGCAGTACTTC.

The chain uses TRBV19 and TRBJ1-6, with a weak D call TRBD1 (5 bases). The germline V gene has CDR1 LNHDA and CDR2 SQIVND (reference sequence). The CDR3 runs to 16 residues. V was pared by 1 base and J by 10 bases, with 17 bases between. This CDR3 is CASSIGGGAVGSPLHF. DNA for the CDR3: TGTGCCAGTAGTATAGGAGGAGGGGCTGTTGGGTCACCCCTCCACTTT.

The chain combines TRBV10-1 with TRBJ1-4; 7 positions match TRBD1. The CDR3 contains 15 residues. Germline lookup yields CDR1 WNHNN and CDR2 SYGVQD (reference sequence). V was pared by 0 bases and J by 4 bases, with 2 bases of the junction left unmatched. DNA of the CDR3: TGCGCCAGCAGTGAGTCGGGACAGTTTAATGAAAAACTGTTTTTT. It specifies CASSESGQFNEKLFF.